The 9 T cell receptor beta chains presented below share a single source sample, sequenced in a study of regulatory T cells in long-lasting Graves disease. The time point: newly diagnosed GD, antithyroid drugs for less than 3 months. PBMC-extracted RNA yielded the TCR library. HTBI primers from iRepertoire and Arm-PCR of CDR3 regions yielded the TCR beta libraries. TCRdb fed the multiplex PCR reads into MiXCR, producing one record per CDR3 protein. This table has about 540,000 distinct CDR3 sequences, 13% appearing once. The same data also went into a second study, on T cells in Graves' hyperthyroidism and ophthalmopathy.

Sequencing used peripheral blood mononuclear cells (PBMCs), obtained at new diagnosis, from a patient treated with antithyroid drugs. The source of these receptors is a man aged 30 to 45 with Graves disease.

This clonotype showed up many times. The CDR3 nucleotides are TGTGCCAGCAGCGTCGGACAGGGGGCTGGACAGCCCCAGCATTTT. Translation gives CASSVGQGAGQPQHF. The chain carries TRBV7-2 and TRBJ1-5; TRBD1 aligns across 11 bases. Germline CDR1 and CDR2: SGHTA and FQGNSA. The CDR3 consists of 15 residues. Losses at the gene ends were 5 bases for V and 7 bases for J; bases not matched to a gene: 7.

The chain links TRBV20-1 to TRBJ2-4, with D hard to call. Looked up from germline, CDR1 is DFQATT and CDR2 is SNEGSKA (reference sequence). The CDR3 consists of 17 residues. Trimming left V 2 bases short and J 0 bases short, with 17 bases between. The CDR3 region is CSARNRMDLLAKNIQYF. The CDR3 DNA reads as TGCAGTGCTAGAAATCGTATGGACCTACTAGCCAAAAACATTCAGTACTTC.

This clonotype was observed at least ten times. The J gene is TRBJ2-2, the V gene TRBV7-9; possible D gene TRBD2, 6 bases. Germline CDR1 SEHNR, CDR2 FQNEAQ (reference sequence). This CDR3 comprises 13 residues. The CDR3 sequence is CVGGAGATGELFF. For the CDR3, the DNA is TGTGTCGGCGGGGCAGGTGCCACCGGGGAGCTGTTTTTT.

This clonotype has ten or more counts. This chain connects TRBV2 to TRBJ1-5; D ambiguous. Trimming removed 6 bases from V and 1 base from J, with 10 bases in between. Germline V lookup: CDR1 SNHLY, CDR2 FYNNEI. The CDR3 totals 14 residues. The CDR3 DNA reads TGTGCCAGCAGGCACGGATGGAGCAATCAGCCCCAGCATTTT. Residues: CASRHGWSNQPQHF.

Concerning this clonotype: This may stem from a read error, because a much larger clone lies one nucleotide away. CDR3 bases: TGTGCCAGCACCCTCCCCCGGGACAGGGATAAAGGAGAACCCGCAGATACGCAGTATTTT. Translation gives CASTLPRDRDKGEPADTQYF. The chain has TRBV12-3 or TRBV12-4 and TRBJ2-3; 9 bases align to TRBD1. The CDR3 is 20 amino acids. V lost 7 bases to trimming and J lost 4 bases; unmatched junction nucleotides: 24.

Ten or more counts support this clonotype. V gene TRBV3-1 combines with J gene TRBJ2-3; TRBD1 might be the D (5 bases). Germline loops: CDR1 LGHDT, CDR2 YNNKEL (reference sequence). CDR3 length: 13 amino acids. The germline V and J ends were trimmed by 4 bases and 14 bases, with 19 bases remaining between them. Here the CDR3 DNA reads TGTGCCAGCAGCCGCACCTTTCAGGATACAGGGTATTTT. As protein: CASSRTFQDTGYF.

The chain carries TRBV19 and TRBJ2-7, with D possibly being TRBD2 (6 bases). The CDR3 has 12 amino acids. CDR1 is LNHDA, CDR2 SQIVND, per germline (reference sequence). V was trimmed by 7 bases and J by 10 bases, leaving 17 bases between them. The CDR3 is CASTGGTRVQYF. CDR3 DNA: TGTGCCAGTACCGGCGGGACTCGTGTTCAGTACTTC.

The sample holds many counts of this clonotype. The gene calls are TRBV7-2 and TRBJ2-2; D perhaps matches TRBD2 (5 bases). CDR3 size: 14 residues. The V end was cut by 5 bases, the J end by 6 bases, with 13 bases between. CDR1 SGHTA and CDR2 FQGNSA come from the germline V gene. In DNA form, the CDR3 reads TGTGCCAGCAGCCTTGGACTTCCCCCCGGGGAGCTGTTTTTT. It encodes CASSLGLPPGELFF.

The rearrangement joins TRBV10-1 to TRBJ2-7; 12 bases match TRBD2. CDR3 length: 16 amino acids. From germline, CDR1 is WNHNN and CDR2 SYGVQD (reference sequence). Germline trimming cut 0 bases from V and 3 bases from J; bases unmatched to any gene: 3. Here the CDR3 DNA reads TGCGCCAGCAGTGAGTCGACTAGCGGGAGCCTCTACGAGCAGTACTTC. The encoded protein is CASSESTSGSLYEQYF.